This TCR beta chain came from a study of blood T cell repertoires in COVID-19. Study in general: Italy, Spain and the United States were the sources of the convalescent and acute COVID-19 samples. From T cells, B-cell-depleted T cells, or PBMCs came the material, which was cDNA or gDNA.

V trimming: 4 bases; J trimming: 5 bases; junction bases outside the gene matches: 7. Per germline, CDR1 SGHRS and CDR2 YFSETQ. This CDR3 region has 15 residues. This clone was detected only a few times. Authors' methods: Reference gene primer amplification in the assay estimated nucleated cell counts. Clones were read by immunoSEQ multiplex PCR, and TCRdb kept only the in-frame ones, dropping some. V and J calls plus clone size are reproduced from that table; the DNA served to infer D and trimming. The sample includes 150,000 or so clones, roughly 85% of them seen just once. The genes are TRBV5-1 and TRBJ1-5, with 9 bases aligning to TRBD1. The sample consisted of peripheral blood. This sequence was found in a human donor in a cohort sampled during active COVID-19. The CDR3 reads CASSAGTGRHQPQHF. DNA of the CDR3: TGCGCCAGCAGCGCCGGGACAGGGAGGCATCAGCCCCAGCATTTT.